The clone carrying this T cell receptor (beta chain) was seen a single time. The target antigen is unknown. Germline CDR1 is GTSNPN and CDR2 is SVGIG (reference sequence). The CDR3 has 11 residues. Trimming took 4 bases from V and 10 from J; bases not matched to a gene: 4. The donors gave bone marrow, and they were healthy. This specimen belongs to a study of cytomegalovirus exposure and HLA in healthy donors. Study-level points and caveats: A later analysis appeared to link common viral pathogens to several of the most significant clusters. Equally common other TCR beta chains were less clonally expanded than HLA-associated ones, a later analysis found. Among TCR beta chains, those listed as cytomegalovirus-associated numbered about 160.

The PCR ran on 60 Vbeta and 13 Jbeta primers. The data were produced by immunoSEQ multiplex PCR, yet TCRdb's version contains in-frame clones alone and is incomplete. This repertoire shows over 120,000 clones, around 82% found once; its top ten account for roughly 2.4%. Sequences were obtained from PBMCs. The chain couples TRBV30 to TRBJ2-1; 7 bases are a match to TRBD2. This TCR was sampled from a man between 50 and 59 years old in good health and CMV-seronegative. CDR3 protein: CAWNLADEQFF. The CDR3 coding sequence is TGTGCCTGGAACCTAGCGGACGAGCAGTTCTTC.